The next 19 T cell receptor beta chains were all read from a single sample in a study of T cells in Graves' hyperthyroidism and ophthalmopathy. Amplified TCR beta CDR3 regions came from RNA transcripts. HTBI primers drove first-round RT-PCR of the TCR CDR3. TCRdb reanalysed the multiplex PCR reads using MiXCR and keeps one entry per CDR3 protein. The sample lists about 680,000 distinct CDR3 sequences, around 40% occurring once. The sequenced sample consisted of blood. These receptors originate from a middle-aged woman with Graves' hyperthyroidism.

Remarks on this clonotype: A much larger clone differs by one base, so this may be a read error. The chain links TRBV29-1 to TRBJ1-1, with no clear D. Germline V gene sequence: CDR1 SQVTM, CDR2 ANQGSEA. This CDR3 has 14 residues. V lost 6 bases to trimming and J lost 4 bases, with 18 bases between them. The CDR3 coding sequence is TGCAGCGTCTCCGCGACCTTGGGGAGCACTGAAGCTTTCTTT. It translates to CSVSATLGSTEAFF.

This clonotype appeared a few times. The CDR3 nucleotides read TGTGCCAGCAGCACCCCGCCTTATCTAGGACGGTCCTACGAGCAGTACTTC. Protein: CASSTPPYLGRSYEQYF. V and J are TRBV7-8 and TRBJ2-7; no clear D gene. The CDR3 consists of 17 residues. The V gene lost 5 bases and the J gene lost 1 base, with 21 bases spanning the gap. Germline V gene sequence: CDR1 SGHVS, CDR2 FQNEAQ.

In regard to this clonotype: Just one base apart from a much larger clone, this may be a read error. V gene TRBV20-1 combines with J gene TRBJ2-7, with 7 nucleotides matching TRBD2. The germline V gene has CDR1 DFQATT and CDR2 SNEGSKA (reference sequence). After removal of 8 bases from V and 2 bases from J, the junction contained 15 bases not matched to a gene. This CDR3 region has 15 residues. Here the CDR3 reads CSTPLWEGVPYEQYF. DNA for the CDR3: TGCAGTACTCCCCTGTGGGAGGGAGTCCCCTACGAGCAGTACTTC.

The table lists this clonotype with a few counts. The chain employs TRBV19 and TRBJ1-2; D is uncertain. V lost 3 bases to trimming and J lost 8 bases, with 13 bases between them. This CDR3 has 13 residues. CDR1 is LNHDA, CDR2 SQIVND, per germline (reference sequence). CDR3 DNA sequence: TGTGCCAGTAGTATTAGTGCGGCGAGGGGCTACACCTTC. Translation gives CASSISAARGYTF.

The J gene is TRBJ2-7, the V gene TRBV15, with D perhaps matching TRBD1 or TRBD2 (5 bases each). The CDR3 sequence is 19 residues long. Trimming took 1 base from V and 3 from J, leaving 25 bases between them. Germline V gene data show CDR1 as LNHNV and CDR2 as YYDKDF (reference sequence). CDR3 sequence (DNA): TGTGCCACCAGCAGAGGTAGTGAGGGGTATAGTCTCCCCGGCTACGAGCAGTACTTC. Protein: CATSRGSEGYSLPGYEQYF.

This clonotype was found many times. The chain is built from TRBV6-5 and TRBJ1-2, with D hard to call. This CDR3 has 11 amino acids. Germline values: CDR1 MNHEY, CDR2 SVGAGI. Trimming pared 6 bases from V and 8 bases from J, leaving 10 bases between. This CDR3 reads CASSRGWGYTF. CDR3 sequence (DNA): TGTGCCAGCAGCAGAGGTTGGGGCTACACCTTC.

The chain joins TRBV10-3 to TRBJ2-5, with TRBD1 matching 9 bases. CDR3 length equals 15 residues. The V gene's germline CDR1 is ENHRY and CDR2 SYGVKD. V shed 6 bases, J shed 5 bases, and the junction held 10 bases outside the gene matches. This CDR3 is CAISPWTGVGETQYF. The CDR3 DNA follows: TGTGCCATCAGCCCCTGGACAGGGGTCGGCGAGACCCAGTACTTC.

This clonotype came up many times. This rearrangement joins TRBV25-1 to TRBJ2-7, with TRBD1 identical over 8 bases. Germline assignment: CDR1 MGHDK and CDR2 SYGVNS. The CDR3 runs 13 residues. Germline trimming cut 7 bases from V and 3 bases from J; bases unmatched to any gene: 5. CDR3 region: CASMRTGSYEQYF. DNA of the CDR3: TGTGCCAGCATGAGGACAGGGAGCTACGAGCAGTACTTC.

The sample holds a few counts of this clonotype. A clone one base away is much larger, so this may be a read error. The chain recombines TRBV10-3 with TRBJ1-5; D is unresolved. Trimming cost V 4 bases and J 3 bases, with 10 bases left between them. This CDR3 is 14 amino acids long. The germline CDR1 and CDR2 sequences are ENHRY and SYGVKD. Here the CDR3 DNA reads TGTGCCATCAGTGTAGGTCCGGACAATCAGCCCCAGCATTTT. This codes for CAISVGPDNQPQHF.

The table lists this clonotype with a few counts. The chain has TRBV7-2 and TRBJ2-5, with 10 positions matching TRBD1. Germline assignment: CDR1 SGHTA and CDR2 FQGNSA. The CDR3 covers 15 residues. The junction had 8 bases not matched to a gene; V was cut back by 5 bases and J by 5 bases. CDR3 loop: CASSQRTGGAETQYF. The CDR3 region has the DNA TGTGCCAGCAGCCAAAGGACAGGGGGGGCGGAGACCCAGTACTTC.

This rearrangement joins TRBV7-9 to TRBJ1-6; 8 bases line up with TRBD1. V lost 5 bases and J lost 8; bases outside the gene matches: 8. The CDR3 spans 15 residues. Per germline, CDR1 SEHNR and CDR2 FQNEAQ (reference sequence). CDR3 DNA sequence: TGTGCCAGCAGCAACGGACAGGGTTCCTATTCACCCCTCCACTTT. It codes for CASSNGQGSYSPLHF.

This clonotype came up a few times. CDR3 amino acids: CASSPGTGIGYEQYF. DNA for the CDR3: TGTGCCAGTAGTCCCGGGACAGGGATTGGGTACGAGCAGTACTTC. V gene TRBV19 combines with J gene TRBJ2-7; 9 bases match TRBD1. Germline V gene lookup returns CDR1 LNHDA and CDR2 SQIVND (reference sequence). The CDR3 totals 15 residues. V was clipped by 5 bases and J by 4 bases; unmatched bases: 9. The full variable domain, completed using reference TRBV19 and TRBJ2-7, is DGGITQSPKYLFRKEGQNVTLSCEQNLNHDAMYWYRQDPGQGLRLIYYSQIVNDFQKGDIAEGYSVSREKKESFPLTVTSAQKNPTAFYLCASSPGTGIGYEQYFGPGTRLTVT.

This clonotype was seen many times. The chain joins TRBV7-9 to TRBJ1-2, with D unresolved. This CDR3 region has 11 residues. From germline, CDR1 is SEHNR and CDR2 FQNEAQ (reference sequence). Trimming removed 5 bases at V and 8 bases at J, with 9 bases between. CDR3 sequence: CASSTSGGYTF. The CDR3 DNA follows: TGTGCCAGCAGCACAAGCGGGGGCTACACCTTC. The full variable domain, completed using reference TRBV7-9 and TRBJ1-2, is DTGVSQNPRHKITKRGQNVTFRCDPISEHNRLYWYRQTLGQGPEFLTYFQNEAQLEKSRLLSDRFSAERPKGSFSTLEIQRTEQGDSAMYLCASSTSGGYTFGSGTRLTVV.

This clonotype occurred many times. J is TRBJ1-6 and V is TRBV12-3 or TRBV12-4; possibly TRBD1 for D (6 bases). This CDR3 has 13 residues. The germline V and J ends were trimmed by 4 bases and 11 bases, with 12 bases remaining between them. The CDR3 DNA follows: TGTGCCAGCAGTTCAGGGGAAAGGGCACCCCTCCACTTT. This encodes CASSSGERAPLHF.

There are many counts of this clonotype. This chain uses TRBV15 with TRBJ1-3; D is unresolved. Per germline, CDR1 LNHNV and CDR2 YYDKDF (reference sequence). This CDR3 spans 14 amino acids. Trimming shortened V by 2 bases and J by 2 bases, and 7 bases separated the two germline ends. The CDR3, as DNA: TGTGCCACCAGCAGAACCGGGACTGGAAACACCATATATTTT. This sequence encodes CATSRTGTGNTIYF.

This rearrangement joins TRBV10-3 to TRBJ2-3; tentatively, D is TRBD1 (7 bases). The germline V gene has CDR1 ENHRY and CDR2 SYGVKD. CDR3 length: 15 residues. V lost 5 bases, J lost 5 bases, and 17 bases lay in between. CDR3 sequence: CAISLRGLGGDTQYF. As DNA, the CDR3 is TGTGCCATCAGTTTAAGGGGGCTGGGGGGAGATACGCAGTATTTT.

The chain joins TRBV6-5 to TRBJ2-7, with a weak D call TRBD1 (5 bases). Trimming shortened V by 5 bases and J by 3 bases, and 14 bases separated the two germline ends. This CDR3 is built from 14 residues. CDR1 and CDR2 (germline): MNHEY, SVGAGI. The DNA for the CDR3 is TGTGCCAGCAGTCACCACCCAGGGAACTACGAGCAGTACTTC. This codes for CASSHHPGNYEQYF.

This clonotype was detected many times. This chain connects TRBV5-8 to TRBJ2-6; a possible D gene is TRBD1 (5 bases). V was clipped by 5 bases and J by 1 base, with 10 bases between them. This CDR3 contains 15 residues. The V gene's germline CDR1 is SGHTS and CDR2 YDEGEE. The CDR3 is CASRLQGSGANVLTF. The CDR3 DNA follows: TGTGCCAGCAGACTTCAGGGATCTGGGGCCAACGTCCTGACTTTC. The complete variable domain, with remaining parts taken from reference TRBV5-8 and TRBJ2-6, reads EAGVTQSPTHLIKTRGQQATLRCSPISGHTSVYWYQQALGLGLQFLLWYDEGEERNRGNFPPRFSGRQFPNYSSELNVNALELEDSALYLCASRLQGSGANVLTFGAGSRLTVL.

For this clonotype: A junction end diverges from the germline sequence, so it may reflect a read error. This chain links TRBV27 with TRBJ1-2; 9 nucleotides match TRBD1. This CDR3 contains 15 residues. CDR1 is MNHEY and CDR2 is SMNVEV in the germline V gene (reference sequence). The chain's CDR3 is CASSLNGQGFYGYTF. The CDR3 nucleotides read TGCGCCAGCAGTTTAAACGGACAGGGGTTCTATGGCTACACCTTC.